Listed here are 3 T cell receptor beta chains from one sample, sequenced in a study of T cells in Graves' hyperthyroidism and ophthalmopathy. Amplification of TCR beta CDR3 regions was performed using RNA transcripts as template. An initial round of RT-PCR targeting the TCR CDR3 relied on the HTBI primer set. TCRdb re-analysed the multiplex PCR reads in MiXCR, keeping a single row per CDR3 protein. The sample records 250,000 to 400,000 distinct CDR3 sequences, approximately 14% being singletons. Sequenced material: blood. All receptors derive from a woman between 40 and 50 years old with Graves' ophthalmopathy.

This clonotype has more than one count but fewer than ten. The chain links TRBV7-2 to TRBJ2-5; the match to TRBD1 covers 8 bases. This CDR3 contains 14 residues. Germline assignment: CDR1 SGHTA and CDR2 FQGNSA. Trimming took 5 bases from V and 5 from J; bases not matched to a gene: 7. In DNA, the CDR3 is TGTGCCAGCAGCCAGGACAGGGTAGGGGAGACCCAGTACTTC. Protein: CASSQDRVGETQYF.

V usage is TRBV4-2 and J usage is TRBJ2-7; 9 bases are a match to TRBD1. Losses at the gene ends were 3 bases for V and 5 bases for J; bases not matched to a gene: 5. Per the germline V gene, CDR1 is LGHNA and CDR2 is YNFKEQ. This CDR3 has 14 amino acids. In nucleotides, the CDR3 is TGTGCCAGCAGCCAGACAGGGGGGGGGGACGAGCAGTACTTC. Translation: CASSQTGGGDEQYF.

This clonotype was found a few times. The V call is TRBV30, the J call TRBJ2-5; 13 positions agree with TRBD2. The CDR3 runs 16 residues. V dropped 4 bases and J dropped 6; count of bases not matched to a gene: 11. CDR1 GTSNPN and CDR2 SVGIG come from the germline V gene (reference sequence). The chain's CDR3 is CAWTLPGGLAGQTQYF. The CDR3 DNA sequence: TGTGCCTGGACTCTCCCAGGGGGACTAGCGGGACAGACCCAGTACTTC.